This is a list of T cell receptor beta chains from one sample in a study of PD-L1 blockade in urothelial cancer. Sequencing used immunoSEQ multiplex PCR; TCRdb keeps in-frame clones, though not all of them. The table lists about 43,000 clones, roughly 91% of them singletons, with roughly an eighth in the top ten. Specimen: PBMCs, collected around atezolizumab (anti-PD-L1) treatment. All receptors derive from an older woman with urothelial cancer. CDR3s include the opening cysteine and the closing phenylalanine or tryptophan. Fields, in order: J gene, V gene, D gene, CDR3 protein, CDR3 DNA. The D gene is left open where the match is weak.

j_call: TRBJ2-3
v_call: TRBV4-2
d_call: TRBD1
cdr3_aa: CASSPGNRGLDTQYF
cdr3_nt: TGTGCCAGCAGCCCGGGGAACAGGGGGTTGGATACGCAGTATTTT

j_call: TRBJ2-1
v_call: TRBV4-3
d_call: .
cdr3_aa: CASSQDLEDYNEQFF
cdr3_nt: TGCGCCAGCAGCCAAGATTTGGAGGATTACAATGAGCAGTTCTTC

j_call: TRBJ1-4
v_call: TRBV5-1
d_call: TRBD1
cdr3_aa: CASSVGQVNEKLFF
cdr3_nt: TGCGCCAGCAGCGTGGGACAGGTCAATGAAAAACTGTTTTTT

j_call: TRBJ2-2
v_call: TRBV9
d_call: TRBD2
cdr3_aa: CASSVADTSVGTGELFF
cdr3_nt: TGTGCCAGCAGCGTAGCGGATACTAGCGTGGGCACCGGGGAGCTGTTTTTT

j_call: TRBJ2-1
v_call: TRBV10-3
d_call: TRBD2
cdr3_aa: CAIGTGSGTQGEQFF
cdr3_nt: TGTGCCATCGGAACGGGTAGCGGGACCCAGGGTGAGCAGTTCTTC

j_call: TRBJ2-2
v_call: TRBV14
d_call: TRBD1
cdr3_aa: CASSQKGTGVVRGTGELFF
cdr3_nt: TGTGCCAGCAGCCAAAAAGGGACAGGGGTTGTGAGGGGCACCGGGGAGCTGTTTTTT

j_call: TRBJ2-2
v_call: TRBV5-1
d_call: .
cdr3_aa: CASSPGHTNTGELFF
cdr3_nt: TGCGCCAGCAGCCCGGGACATACGAACACCGGGGAGCTGTTTTTT

j_call: TRBJ2-7
v_call: TRBV7-9
d_call: .
cdr3_aa: CASSVRPPPYEQYF
cdr3_nt: TGTGCCAGCAGCGTGAGGCCCCCTCCCTACGAGCAGTACTTC

j_call: TRBJ2-5
v_call: TRBV5-1
d_call: .
cdr3_aa: CASSLFQGQETQYF
cdr3_nt: TGCGCCAGCAGCTTATTCCAGGGCCAAGAGACCCAGTACTTC

j_call: TRBJ1-2
v_call: TRBV27
d_call: TRBD1
cdr3_aa: CASSSSGTGYGYTF
cdr3_nt: TGTGCCAGCAGTTCCTCCGGGACAGGGTATGGCTACACCTTC

j_call: TRBJ2-7
v_call: TRBV7-9
d_call: TRBD1
cdr3_aa: CASSDGTGGPDEQYF
cdr3_nt: TGTGCCAGCAGCGACGGGACAGGGGGGCCGGACGAGCAGTACTTC

j_call: TRBJ2-7
v_call: TRBV7-2
d_call: .
cdr3_aa: CASSPRLKAYEQYF
cdr3_nt: TGTGCCAGCAGCCCGCGGCTCAAGGCCTACGAGCAGTACTTC

j_call: TRBJ1-1
v_call: TRBV10-1
d_call: TRBD1
cdr3_aa: CASSTGGSTEAFF
cdr3_nt: TGCGCCAGCAGTACAGGGGGGAGCACTGAAGCTTTCTTT

j_call: TRBJ2-5
v_call: TRBV7-2
d_call: TRBD2
cdr3_aa: CASSLNLWLAGGQETQYF
cdr3_nt: TGTGCCAGCAGCTTAAATCTTTGGCTAGCGGGGGGGCAAGAGACCCAGTACTTC